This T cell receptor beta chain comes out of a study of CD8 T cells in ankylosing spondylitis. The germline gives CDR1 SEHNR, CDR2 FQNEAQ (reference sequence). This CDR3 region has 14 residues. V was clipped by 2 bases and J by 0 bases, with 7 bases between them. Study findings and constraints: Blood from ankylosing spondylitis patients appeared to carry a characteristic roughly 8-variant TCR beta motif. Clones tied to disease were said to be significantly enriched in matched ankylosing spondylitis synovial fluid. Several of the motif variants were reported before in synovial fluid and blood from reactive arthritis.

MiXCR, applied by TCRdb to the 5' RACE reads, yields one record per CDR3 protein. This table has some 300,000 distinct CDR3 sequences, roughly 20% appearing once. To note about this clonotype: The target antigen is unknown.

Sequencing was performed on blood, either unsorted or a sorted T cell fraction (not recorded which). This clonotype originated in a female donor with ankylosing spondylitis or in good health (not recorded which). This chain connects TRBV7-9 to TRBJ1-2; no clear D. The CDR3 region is CASSLLAANYGYTF. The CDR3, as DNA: TGTGCCAGCAGCTTACTGGCAGCTAACTATGGCTACACCTTC.